The sequence of this T cell receptor beta chain was determined in a study of T cell repertoires in cytomegalovirus infection (dated by TCRdb to about 2019). Notes on the research overall: Donor HLA type was relevant to the analysis, as public TCR beta signatures indicated carriage of CMV infection together with the matching HLA type.

These reads were obtained on an Illumina HiSeq 1500. TCRdb cleaned the public reads at Q25 with fastp, built clones with MiXCR and kept in-frame beta chains. Rows matching on CDR3 protein sequence are summarized as one entry with the most common DNA and genes. The sample table shows hundreds of thousands of distinct CDR3 sequences, and 11% are seen once. The ten biggest clones cover roughly 10% of the sample. Findings and caveats that apply to the study as a whole: In both this cohort and an independent roughly 350-donor cohort, the cumulative frequency of public TCR beta family members distinguished carriers of CMV infection plus the relevant HLA type. The ex vivo response was dominated by HLA-C-restricted CMV-specific TCR beta clonotypes, and the single most frequent clonotype in two of eight donors was supplied by these HLA-C-restricted clonotypes.

This clonotype was detected many times. Its antigen specificity is not known. No qualities accompany the bases; no much larger clone lies one base away. The CDR3 starts with the cysteine, ends with the phenylalanine, and has 15 residues. The DNA shown is the 45-base CDR3, in frame from base 1. In the germline V gene, CDR1 corresponds to SGHRS and CDR2 to YFSETQ. Trimming removed 5 bases from V and 0 bases from J, leaving 12 bases between the germline ends. The origin of this receptor is a human donor in good health (CMV status not recorded). Some clones in this sample may be carry-over from other donors' samples. The chain is assembled from TRBV5-1 and TRBJ1-3, with no confidently assigned D gene. The sample consisted of PBMCs. The DNA sequence is TGCGCCAGCAGGTCGGACGCATACTCTGGAAACACCATATATTTT. It translates to CASRSDAYSGNTIYF.